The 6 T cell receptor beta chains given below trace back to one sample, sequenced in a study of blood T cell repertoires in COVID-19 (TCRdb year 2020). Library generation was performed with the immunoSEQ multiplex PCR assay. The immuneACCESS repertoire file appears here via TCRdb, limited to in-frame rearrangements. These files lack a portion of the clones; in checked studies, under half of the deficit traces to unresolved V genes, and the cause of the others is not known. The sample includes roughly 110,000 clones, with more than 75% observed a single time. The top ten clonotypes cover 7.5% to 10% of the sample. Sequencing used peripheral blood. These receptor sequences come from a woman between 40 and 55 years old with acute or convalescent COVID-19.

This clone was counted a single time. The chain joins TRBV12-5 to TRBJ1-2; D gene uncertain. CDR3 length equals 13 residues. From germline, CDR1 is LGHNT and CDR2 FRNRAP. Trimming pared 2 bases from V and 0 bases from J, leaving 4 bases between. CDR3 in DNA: TGTGCTAGTGGTTTGAACACTAACTATGGCTACACCTTC. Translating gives CASGLNTNYGYTF.

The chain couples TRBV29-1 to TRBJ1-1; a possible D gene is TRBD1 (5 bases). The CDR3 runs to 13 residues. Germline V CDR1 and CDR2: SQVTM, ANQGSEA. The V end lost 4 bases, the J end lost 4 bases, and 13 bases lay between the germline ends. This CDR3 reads CSVVPGESTEAFF. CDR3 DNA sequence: TGCAGCGTTGTACCGGGGGAAAGCACTGAAGCTTTCTTT.

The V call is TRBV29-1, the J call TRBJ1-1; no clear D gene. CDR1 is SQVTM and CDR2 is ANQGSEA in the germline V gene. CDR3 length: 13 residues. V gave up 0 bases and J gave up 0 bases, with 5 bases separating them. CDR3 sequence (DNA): TGCAGCGTTGAAGATCCGGTGAACACTGAAGCTTTCTTT. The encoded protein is CSVEDPVNTEAFF.

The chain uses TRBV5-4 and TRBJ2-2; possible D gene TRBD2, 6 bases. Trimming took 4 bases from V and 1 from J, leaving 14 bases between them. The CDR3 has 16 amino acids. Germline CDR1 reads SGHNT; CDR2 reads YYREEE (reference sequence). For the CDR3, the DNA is TGTGCCAGCAGCAAGGGGACTCTCGGGAACACCGGGGAGCTGTTTTTT. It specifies CASSKGTLGNTGELFF.

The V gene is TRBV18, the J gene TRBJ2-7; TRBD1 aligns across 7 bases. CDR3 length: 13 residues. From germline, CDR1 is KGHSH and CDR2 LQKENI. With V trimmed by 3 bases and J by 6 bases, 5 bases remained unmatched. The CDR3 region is CASSPSTGPEQYF. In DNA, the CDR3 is TGTGCCAGCTCACCCTCGACAGGGCCCGAGCAGTACTTC.

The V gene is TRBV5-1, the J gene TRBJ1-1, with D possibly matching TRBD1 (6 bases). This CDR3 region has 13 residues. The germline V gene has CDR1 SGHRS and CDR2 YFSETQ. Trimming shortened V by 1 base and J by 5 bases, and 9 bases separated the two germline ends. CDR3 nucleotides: TGCGCCAGCAGCTTGCAGGGGACGACTGAAGCTTTCTTT. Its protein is CASSLQGTTEAFF.